Listed below are T cell receptor beta chains from one sample, sequenced in a study of shared clonotypes between healthy human individuals. Generated by immunoSEQ multiplex PCR, the TCRdb table keeps only in-frame clones and is missing some. The sample yields over 850,000 clones, 75% to 85% seen once. The sequenced material came from memory CD4+ T cells from PBMCs. The receptor set was obtained from a man aged 18 to 30 in good health. Some clones in this sample may be carry-over from other donors' samples. Both conserved end residues are part of each CDR3. The D gene is left open where the match is weak. Clone sizes are given selectively: once, few, many, or a class where the clone is expanded.

d_gene	v_gene	abundance	j_gene	CDR3nt	CDR3aa
TRBD1	TRBV19	.	TRBJ2-5	TGTGCCAGTAGTGCGGGACAGGCCATCGGGGAGACCCAGTACTTC	CASSAGQAIGETQYF
TRBD1	TRBV28	.	TRBJ1-2	TGTGCCAGCAGTCCCACCCTGAATACAGGGGGGGGTGGCTACACCTTC	CASSPTLNTGGGGYTF
.	TRBV25-1	.	TRBJ2-1	TGTGCCAGCACTGGGGGATACGCCTACAATGAGCAGTTCTTC	CASTGGYAYNEQFF
.	TRBV28	.	TRBJ1-1	TGTGCCGGGGGCTCGGCGTTTGCTTTCTTT	CAGGSAFAFF
TRBD1	TRBV4-2	once	TRBJ2-5	TGTGCCAGCAGCCAAGGGGGACAGGGCCCGGAGACCCAGTACTTC	CASSQGGQGPETQYF
.	TRBV2	.	TRBJ2-3	TGTGCCAGCAGTGAAATGGTCAGTAGCACAGATACGCAGTATTTT	CASSEMVSSTDTQYF
.	TRBV20-1	.	TRBJ1-4	TGCAGTGCCCCATTTAATGAAAAACTGTTTTTT	CSAPFNEKLFF
TRBD2	TRBV11-2	.	TRBJ2-2	TGTGCCAGCAGCGCGACTAGCGGGAGCTGGGAGCTGTTTTTT	CASSATSGSWELFF
.	TRBV19	many	TRBJ2-6	TGTGCCACCTCAGTGGGCCCACAAACTCCCTGGGGGGCCAACGTCCTGACTTTC	CATSVGPQTPWGANVLTF
.	TRBV5-1	few	TRBJ2-3	TGCGCCAGCAGCCAGGGACCCAGGGATACGCAGTATTTT	CASSQGPRDTQYF
.	TRBV7-9	once	TRBJ1-2	TGTGCCAGCAGCAACAAGGGACCGACCTCTAACTATGGCTACACCTTC	CASSNKGPTSNYGYTF
TRBD1	TRBV5-1	.	TRBJ2-1	TGCGCCAGCAGCCCGGCGTCAGGGGGCTTAAATGAGCAGTTCTTC	CASSPASGGLNEQFF
.	TRBV6-6	.	TRBJ2-7	TGTGCCAGCAGTTGGGGCCCGGGTAGCTACGAGCAGTACTTC	CASSWGPGSYEQYF
.	TRBV20-1	.	TRBJ2-7	TGCAGTGCTAACAGGCATGGCGAGCAGTACTTC	CSANRHGEQYF
.	TRBV5-5	.	TRBJ1-4	TGTGCCAGCAGCTTACTTGCAACTAATGAAAAACTGTTTTTT	CASSLLATNEKLFF
.	TRBV6-1	.	TRBJ2-2	TGTGCCAGCAGTGAAGCCTGGGGACCAACGAACACCGGGGAGCTGTTTTTT	CASSEAWGPTNTGELFF
.	TRBV2	once	TRBJ1-3	TGTGCCAGCAGAGGACAGAGCTCTGGAAACACCATATATTTT	CASRGQSSGNTIYF
.	TRBV11-3	.	TRBJ2-5	TGTGCCAGCAGCTTATCCGGTTACCAAGAGACCCAGTACTTC	CASSLSGYQETQYF
.	TRBV27	once	TRBJ1-4	TGTGCCAGCAGTTTTGGAGGGTGGCAGAGTAATGAAAAACTGTTTTTT	CASSFGGWQSNEKLFF
.	TRBV21-1	few	TRBJ2-4	TGTGCCAGCAGCAAAGCTTGCGCAGGGGGTCCCCCTCGGGGCAAAAACATTCAGTACTTC	CASSKACAGGPPRGKNIQYF
.	TRBV9	few	TRBJ1-2	TGTGCCAGCAGCGTTTCGGGCGCCGGAGGAGCTAACTATGGCTACACCTTC	CASSVSGAGGANYGYTF
.	TRBV5-1	.	TRBJ1-1	TGCGCCAGCAGCTTGGCGCCACTCGACAGACAAGCCACTGAAGCTTTCTTT	CASSLAPLDRQATEAFF
.	TRBV13	.	TRBJ2-7	TGTGCCAGCAGCTTAGGCCGTGAGCGGACCTACGAGCAGTACTTC	CASSLGRERTYEQYF
.	TRBV2	.	TRBJ2-1	TGTGCCAGCAAAGCGGGTGGGAATGAGCAGTTCTTC	CASKAGGNEQFF
TRBD1	TRBV29-1	.	TRBJ2-2	TGCAGCGTTGGCGGCCCAGGGGGCACCGGGGAGCTGTTTTTT	CSVGGPGGTGELFF
.	TRBV15	.	TRBJ2-6	TGTGCCACCAGCAGAGATGCGGCAGGCTCTGGGGCCAACGTCCTGACTTTC	CATSRDAAGSGANVLTF
.	TRBV7-3	.	TRBJ1-3	TGTGCCAGCAGCTTCTCGACTGGAAACACCATATATTTT	CASSFSTGNTIYF
.	TRBV7-8	.	TRBJ1-1	TGTGCCAGCAGCCTCTCCCTGGGCAGGGGGAACACTGAAGCTTTCTTT	CASSLSLGRGNTEAFF
.	TRBV7-8	.	TRBJ1-1	TGTGCCAGCAGCATCGACAGGAACACTGAAGCTTTCTTT	CASSIDRNTEAFF
.	TRBV18	.	TRBJ1-4	TGTGCCAGCTCACAAGACCAGGGTCTGGGTGAAAAACTGTTTTTT	CASSQDQGLGEKLFF
.	TRBV5-8	.	TRBJ2-7	TGTGCCAGCAGTCGGCAGGGCACCGACCGCTCCTACGAGCAGTACTTC	CASSRQGTDRSYEQYF
.	TRBV7-9	.	TRBJ1-2	TGTGCCAGCAGTTCCGGGTCCCCCTATGGCTACACCTTC	CASSSGSPYGYTF
TRBD2	TRBV18	few	TRBJ2-1	TGTGCCAGCTCACCACCAAGCGGGAGTTGGCGCAATGAGCAGTTCTTC	CASSPPSGSWRNEQFF
.	TRBV29-1	.	TRBJ1-1	TGCAGCGCCAGTCGGCGGGCGGTGCGGGGGAACACTGAAGCTTTCTTT	CSASRRAVRGNTEAFF
.	TRBV7-9	.	TRBJ2-1	TGTGCCGGGGAGCGCGCCTACAATGAGCAGTTCTTC	CAGERAYNEQFF
.	TRBV19	.	TRBJ1-2	TGTGCCAGTAGACTCATTCCGGGACGAGATGGCTACACCTTC	CASRLIPGRDGYTF
.	TRBV30	.	TRBJ1-6	TGTGCCTGGAGCCTTGCCCCCGGAGGTCCCCTCCACTTT	CAWSLAPGGPLHF
.	TRBV5-1	.	TRBJ1-4	TGCGCCAGCAGCTTGGCCGTCAGTTCAACTAATGAAAAACTGTTTTTT	CASSLAVSSTNEKLFF
.	TRBV5-6	.	TRBJ2-1	TGTGCCAGCACAAACAGGTATGAGCAGTTCTTC	CASTNRYEQFF
TRBD1	TRBV27	.	TRBJ1-2	TGTGCCAGCAGTCCACGAGGACAGGGGAGGTGGTATGGCTACACCTTC	CASSPRGQGRWYGYTF
TRBD2	TRBV7-2	.	TRBJ2-5	TGTGCCAGCAGCCCCAGGGTCGGACTAGCGGGAGAGACCCAGTACTTC	CASSPRVGLAGETQYF
TRBD1	TRBV7-9	.	TRBJ2-7	TGTGCCAGCAGCTTACGACAGGGGGCTTACGAGCAGTACTTC	CASSLRQGAYEQYF
.	TRBV15	.	TRBJ1-5	TGTGCCACCAGCAGAGATAATGGTCAGCCCCAGCATTTT	CATSRDNGQPQHF
.	TRBV7-2	.	TRBJ2-5	TGTGCCAGCAGCCCTAGTGGCAGGGTAATGGAGACCCAGTACTTC	CASSPSGRVMETQYF